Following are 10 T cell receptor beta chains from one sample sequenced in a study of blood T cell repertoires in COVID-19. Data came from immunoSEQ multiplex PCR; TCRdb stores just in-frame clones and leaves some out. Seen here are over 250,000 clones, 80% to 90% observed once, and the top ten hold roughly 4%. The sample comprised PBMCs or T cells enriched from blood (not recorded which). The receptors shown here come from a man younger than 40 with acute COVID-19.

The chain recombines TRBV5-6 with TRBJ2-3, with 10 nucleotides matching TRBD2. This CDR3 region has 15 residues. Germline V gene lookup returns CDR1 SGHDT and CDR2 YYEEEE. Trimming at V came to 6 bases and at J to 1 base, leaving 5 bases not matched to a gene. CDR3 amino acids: CASTPGTSGTDTQYF. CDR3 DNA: TGTGCCAGCACCCCCGGGACTAGCGGCACAGATACGCAGTATTTT.

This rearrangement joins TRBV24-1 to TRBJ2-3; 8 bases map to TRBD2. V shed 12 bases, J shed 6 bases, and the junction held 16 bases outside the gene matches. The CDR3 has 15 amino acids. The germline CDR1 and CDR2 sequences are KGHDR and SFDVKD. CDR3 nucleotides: TGTGCCTCCGCACCCCGGACTAGCAAATCCGATACGCAGTATTTT. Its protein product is CASAPRTSKSDTQYF.

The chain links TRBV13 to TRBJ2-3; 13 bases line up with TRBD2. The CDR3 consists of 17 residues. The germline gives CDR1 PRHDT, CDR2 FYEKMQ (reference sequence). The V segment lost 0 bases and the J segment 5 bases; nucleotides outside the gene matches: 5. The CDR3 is CASSLGELAGGRDTQYF. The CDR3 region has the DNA TGTGCCAGCAGCTTAGGAGAACTAGCGGGGGGGAGAGATACGCAGTATTTT.

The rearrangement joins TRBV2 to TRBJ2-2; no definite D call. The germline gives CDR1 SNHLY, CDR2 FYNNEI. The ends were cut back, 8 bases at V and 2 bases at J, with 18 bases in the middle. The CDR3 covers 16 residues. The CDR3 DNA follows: TGTGCCAGCGGCGGCCCCCGGTTCGCAAACACCGGGGAGCTGTTTTTT. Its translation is CASGGPRFANTGELFF.

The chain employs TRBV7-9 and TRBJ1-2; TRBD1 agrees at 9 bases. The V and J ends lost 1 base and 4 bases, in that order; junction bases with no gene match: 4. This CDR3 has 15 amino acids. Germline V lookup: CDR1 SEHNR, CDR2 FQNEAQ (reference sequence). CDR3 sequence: CASSLGGQGGYGYTF. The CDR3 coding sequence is TGTGCCAGCAGCTTAGGGGGACAGGGCGGCTATGGCTACACCTTC.

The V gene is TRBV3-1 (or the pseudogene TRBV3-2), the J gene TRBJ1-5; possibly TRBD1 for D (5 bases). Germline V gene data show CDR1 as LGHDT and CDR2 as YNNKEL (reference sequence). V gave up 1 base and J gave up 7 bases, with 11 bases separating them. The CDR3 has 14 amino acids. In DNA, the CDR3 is TGTGCCAGCAGCCAAGGTCCGGGGGGGCAGCCCCAGCATTTT. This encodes CASSQGPGGQPQHF.

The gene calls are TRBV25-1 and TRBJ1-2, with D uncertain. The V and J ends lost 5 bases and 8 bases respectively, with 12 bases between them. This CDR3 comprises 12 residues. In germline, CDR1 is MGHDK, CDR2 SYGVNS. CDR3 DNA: TGTGCCAGCAGTTACGGGTTTTTGGGCTACACCTTC. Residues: CASSYGFLGYTF.

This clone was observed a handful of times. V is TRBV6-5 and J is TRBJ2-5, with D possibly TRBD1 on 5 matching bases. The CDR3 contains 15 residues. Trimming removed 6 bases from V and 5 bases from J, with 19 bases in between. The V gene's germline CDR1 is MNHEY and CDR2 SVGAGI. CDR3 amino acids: CASRRTPGSEETQYF. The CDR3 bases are TGTGCCAGCAGAAGGACGCCAGGGTCTGAGGAGACCCAGTACTTC.

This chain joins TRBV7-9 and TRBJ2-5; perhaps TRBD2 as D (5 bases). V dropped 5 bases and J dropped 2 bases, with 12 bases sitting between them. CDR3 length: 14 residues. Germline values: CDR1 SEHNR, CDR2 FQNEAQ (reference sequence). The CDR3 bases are TGTGCCAGCAGCCGAGGTCGGGGACAAGAGACCCAGTACTTC. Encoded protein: CASSRGRGQETQYF.

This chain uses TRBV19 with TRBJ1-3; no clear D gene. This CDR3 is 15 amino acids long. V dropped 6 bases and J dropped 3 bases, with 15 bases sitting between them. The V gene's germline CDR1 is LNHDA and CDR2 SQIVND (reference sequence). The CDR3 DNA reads TGTGCCAGTAGGGTCGGAGAGGGCAATGGAAACACCATATATTTT. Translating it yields CASRVGEGNGNTIYF.